This is a list of T cell receptor beta chains from one sample in a study of blood T cell repertoires in COVID-19. The protocol was immunoSEQ multiplex PCR, while the TCRdb copy is restricted to in-frame clones and leaves out a portion. Of around 170,000 clones listed, approximately 80% are singletons. Material: peripheral blood. The source of these receptors is a woman aged 80 or over with acute or convalescent COVID-19. CDR3s include the opening cysteine and the closing phenylalanine or tryptophan. A D gene is named only where the DNA matches it firmly. The size of a clone is reported for some rows only, either as once, few or many, or as a class for expanded clones.

>.|TRBJ2-3|TRBV5-1|.
TGCGCCAGCAGCTCCAAACCCCTAGCGACTAGCACAGATACGCAGTATTTT
CASSSKPLATSTDTQYF
>TRBD1|TRBJ1-3|TRBV6-6|.
TGTGCCAGCAGCCTGACAGGGTCCCTTTCTGGAAACACCATATATTTT
CASSLTGSLSGNTIYF
>.|TRBJ2-4|TRBV19|.
TGTGCCAGTAGTATAGAGGGGGGGACAGGCCGCGCTTCAGCCTTTTCCAAAAACATTCAGTACTTC
CASSIEGGTGRASAFSKNIQYF
>.|TRBJ1-6|TRBV19|.
TGTGCCAGTAGTATTAGACAGACGGATTCACCCCTCCACTTT
CASSIRQTDSPLHF
>TRBD2|TRBJ2-3|TRBV19|.
TGTGCCAGTAGTCTCCGGACTAGCGGGAGAAGAGATACGCAGTATTTT
CASSLRTSGRRDTQYF
>TRBD2|TRBJ2-3|TRBV7-6|.
TGTGCCAGCAGTTCCGGACTAGCGGGGTTCACAGATACGCAGTATTTT
CASSSGLAGFTDTQYF
>.|TRBJ2-3|TRBV5-1|.
TGCGCCAGCAGCAACGAGGGTCTTGTGGGCACAGATACGCAGTATTTT
CASSNEGLVGTDTQYF
>TRBD1|TRBJ1-2|TRBV30|once
TGTGCCTGGAGAACAGGGGGCGAAGGCTACACCTTC
CAWRTGGEGYTF
>.|TRBJ2-1|TRBV4-1|once
TGCGCCAGCAGCCAAGAAGGGGAATACAATGAGCAGTTCTTC
CASSQEGEYNEQFF
>.|TRBJ1-1|TRBV2|.
TGTGCCAGCAGTGAGAAGACACCCGTGGGTGAAGCTTTCTTT
CASSEKTPVGEAFF
>.|TRBJ2-3|TRBV2|.
TGTGCCAGCAGTGAAGGACTTAGCACAGATACGCAGTATTTT
CASSEGLSTDTQYF
>TRBD1|TRBJ1-2|TRBV5-1|.
TGCGCCAGCAGGTTGACAGGGGACGATAATGGCTACACCTTC
CASRLTGDDNGYTF
>TRBD1|TRBJ2-5|TRBV19|.
TGTGCCAGTAGTATCCGGTCTCATGGGACAGGGTATCCGTCAGGCGCGGTGAAAGAGACCCAGTACTTC
CASSIRSHGTGYPSGAVKETQYF
>.|TRBJ1-4|TRBV10-1|.
TGCGCCAGCAGTCGCTCAAGACAGCCAACTAATGAAAAACTGTTTTTT
CASSRSRQPTNEKLFF
>.|TRBJ1-5|TRBV28|.
TGTGCCAGCACCCTCCCAACAGGGAACCAGCCCCAGCATTTT
CASTLPTGNQPQHF
>TRBD1|TRBJ1-2|TRBV19|.
TGTGCCAGTAGTCCAGGGGGGACTAACTATGGCTACACCTTC
CASSPGGTNYGYTF
>TRBD1|TRBJ1-6|TRBV5-4|.
TGTGCCAGCAGCTCAGGACAGGGGGTTTACTCCTATAATTCACCCCTCCACTTT
CASSSGQGVYSYNSPLHF
>TRBD1|TRBJ1-5|TRBV5-1|.
TGCGCCAGCAGCCCCTCGGACAGGAAGGGACAGCCCCAGCATTTT
CASSPSDRKGQPQHF
>.|TRBJ2-3|TRBV15|.
TGTGCCACCAGCAGGCGGGGCGGGACAGATACGCAGTATTTT
CATSRRGGTDTQYF